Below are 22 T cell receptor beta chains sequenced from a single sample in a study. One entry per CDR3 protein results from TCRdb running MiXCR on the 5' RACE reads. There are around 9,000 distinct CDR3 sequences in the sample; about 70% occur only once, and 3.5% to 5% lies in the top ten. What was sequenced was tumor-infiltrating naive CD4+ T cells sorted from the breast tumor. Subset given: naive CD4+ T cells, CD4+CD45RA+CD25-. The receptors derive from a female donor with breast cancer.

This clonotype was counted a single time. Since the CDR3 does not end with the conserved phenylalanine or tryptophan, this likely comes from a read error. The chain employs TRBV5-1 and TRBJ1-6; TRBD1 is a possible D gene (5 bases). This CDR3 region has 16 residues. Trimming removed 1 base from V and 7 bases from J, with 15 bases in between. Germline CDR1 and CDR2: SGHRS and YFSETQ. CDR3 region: CASSLSPGRTNSPLHL. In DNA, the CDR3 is TGCGCCAGCAGCTTGTCCCCGGGACGTACCAATTCACCCCTCCACCTT.

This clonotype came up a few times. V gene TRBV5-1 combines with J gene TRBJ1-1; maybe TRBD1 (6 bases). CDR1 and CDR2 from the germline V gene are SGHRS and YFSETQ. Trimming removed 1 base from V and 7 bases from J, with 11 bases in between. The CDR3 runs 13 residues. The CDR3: CASSLTLDSEAFF. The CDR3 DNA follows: TGCGCCAGCAGCTTGACGTTGGACAGTGAAGCTTTCTTT.

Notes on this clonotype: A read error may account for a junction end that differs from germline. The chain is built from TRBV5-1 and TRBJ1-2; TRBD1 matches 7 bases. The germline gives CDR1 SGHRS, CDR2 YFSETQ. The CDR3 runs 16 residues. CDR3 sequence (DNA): TGCGCCAGCAGCGCAGACAGGGAGATTATCGCGGATGGCTACGCCTTC. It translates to CASSADREIIADGYAF. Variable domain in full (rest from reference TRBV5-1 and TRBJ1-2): KAGVTQTPRYLIKTRGQQVTLSCSPISGHRSVSWYQQTPGQGLQFLFEYFSETQRNKGNFPGRFSGRQFSNSRSEMNVSTLELGDSALYLCASSADREIIADGYAFGSGTRLTVV.

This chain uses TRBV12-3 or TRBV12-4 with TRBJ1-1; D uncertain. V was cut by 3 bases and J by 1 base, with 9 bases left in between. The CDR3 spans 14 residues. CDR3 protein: CASSLQAANTEAFF. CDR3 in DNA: TGTGCCAGCAGTTTGCAAGCAGCGAACACTGAAGCTTTCTTT.

The CDR3 sequence: CASSSEGLSYEQYF. The CDR3 coding sequence is TGTGCCAGCAGCAGCGAGGGTCTTTCCTACGAGCAGTACTTC. The chain carries TRBV7-2 and TRBJ2-7; TRBD2 might be the D (5 bases). The CDR3 loop spans 14 amino acids. Trimming pared 5 bases from V and 1 base from J, leaving 12 bases between. From germline, CDR1 is SGHTA and CDR2 FQGNSA.

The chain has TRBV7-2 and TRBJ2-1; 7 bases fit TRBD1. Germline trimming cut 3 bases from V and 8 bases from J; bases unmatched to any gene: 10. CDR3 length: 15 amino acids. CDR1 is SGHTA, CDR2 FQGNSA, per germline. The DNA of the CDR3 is TGTGCCAGCAGCTTTACCTCGACAGGGAACCATGAGCAGTTCTTC. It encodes CASSFTSTGNHEQFF.

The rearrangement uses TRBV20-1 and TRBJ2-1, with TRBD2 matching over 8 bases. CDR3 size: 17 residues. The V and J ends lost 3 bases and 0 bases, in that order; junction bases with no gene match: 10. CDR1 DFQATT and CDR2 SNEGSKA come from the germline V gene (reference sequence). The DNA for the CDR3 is TGCAGTGCTAGGGGTCTAGCGGGCCGTAGCTCCTACAATGAGCAGTTCTTC. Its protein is CSARGLAGRSSYNEQFF.

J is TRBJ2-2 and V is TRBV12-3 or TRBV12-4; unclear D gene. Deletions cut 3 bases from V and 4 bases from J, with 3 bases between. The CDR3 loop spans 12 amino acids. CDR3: CASSLITGELFF. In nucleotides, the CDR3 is TGTGCCAGCAGTTTGATCACCGGGGAGCTGTTTTTT.

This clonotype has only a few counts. CDR3 nucleotide sequence: TGTGCCAGCAGCTTTAGTAGGGACAATGAGCAGTTCTTC. Its protein product is CASSFSRDNEQFF. This chain connects TRBV7-3 to TRBJ2-1; no reliable D call. Per the germline V gene, CDR1 is SGHTA and CDR2 is FQGTGA. V was trimmed by 3 bases and J by 5 bases, leaving 8 bases between them. The CDR3 extends over 13 amino acids.

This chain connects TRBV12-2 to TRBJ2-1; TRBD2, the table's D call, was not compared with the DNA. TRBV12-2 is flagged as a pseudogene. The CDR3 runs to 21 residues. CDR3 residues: CASRLEGELGTSGRSWNEQFF. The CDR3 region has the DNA TGTGCAAGTCGCTTAGAAGGAGAGTTGGGGACTAGCGGGAGGTCGTGGAATGAGCAGTTCTTC.

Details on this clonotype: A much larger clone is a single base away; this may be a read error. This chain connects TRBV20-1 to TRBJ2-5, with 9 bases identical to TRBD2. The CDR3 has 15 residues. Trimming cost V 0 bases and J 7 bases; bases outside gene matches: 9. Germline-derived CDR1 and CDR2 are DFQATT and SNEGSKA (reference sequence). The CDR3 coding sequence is TGCAGTGCTAGAGATCTACGACTAGCGGAAGGGACCCAGTACTTC. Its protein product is CSARDLRLAEGTQYF.

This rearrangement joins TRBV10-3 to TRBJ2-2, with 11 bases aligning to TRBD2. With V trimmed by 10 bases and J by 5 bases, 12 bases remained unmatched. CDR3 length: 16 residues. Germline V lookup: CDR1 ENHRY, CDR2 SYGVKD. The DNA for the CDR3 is TGTGCCACCGCTAAGACTAGCGGGGAGTTAACCGGGGAGCTGTTTTTT. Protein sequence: CATAKTSGELTGELFF.

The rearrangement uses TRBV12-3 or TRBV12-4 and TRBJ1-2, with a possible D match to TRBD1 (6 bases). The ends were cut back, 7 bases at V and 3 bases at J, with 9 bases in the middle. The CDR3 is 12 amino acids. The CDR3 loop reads CASKRGDYGYTF. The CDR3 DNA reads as TGTGCCAGCAAGAGGGGGGACTATGGCTACACCTTC.

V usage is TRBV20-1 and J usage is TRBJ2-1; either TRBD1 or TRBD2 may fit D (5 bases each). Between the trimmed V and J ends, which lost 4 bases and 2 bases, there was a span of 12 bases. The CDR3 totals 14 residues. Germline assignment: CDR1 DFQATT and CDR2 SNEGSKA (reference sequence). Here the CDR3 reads CSANKGPTYNEQFF. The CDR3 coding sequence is TGCAGTGCTAATAAGGGACCCACCTACAATGAGCAGTTCTTC.

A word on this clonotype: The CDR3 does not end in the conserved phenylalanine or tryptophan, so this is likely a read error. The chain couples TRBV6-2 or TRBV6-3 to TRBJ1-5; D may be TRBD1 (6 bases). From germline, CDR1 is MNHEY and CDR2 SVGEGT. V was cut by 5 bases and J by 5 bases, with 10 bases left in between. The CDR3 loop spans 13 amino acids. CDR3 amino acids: CASSQQGDQPQHL. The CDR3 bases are TGTGCCAGCAGTCAACAGGGAGATCAGCCCCAGCATCTT.

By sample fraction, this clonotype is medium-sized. The CDR3 protein is CSARAGTSGTGEQYF. DNA of the CDR3: TGCAGTGCTAGGGCCGGGACTAGCGGGACGGGCGAGCAGTACTTC. This sequence joins TRBV20-1 and TRBJ2-7, with TRBD2 identical over 13 bases. The CDR3 spans 15 residues. In germline, CDR1 is DFQATT, CDR2 SNEGSKA (reference sequence). J was trimmed by 6 bases and V by 3 bases; bases with no gene match: 8.

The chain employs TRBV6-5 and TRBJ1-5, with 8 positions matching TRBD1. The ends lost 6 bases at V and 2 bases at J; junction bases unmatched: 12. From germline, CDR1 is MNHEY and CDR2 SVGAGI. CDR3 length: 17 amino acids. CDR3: CASSPTGAGGRNQPQHF. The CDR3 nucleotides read TGTGCCAGCAGCCCCACTGGGGCAGGGGGCCGCAATCAGCCCCAGCATTTT.

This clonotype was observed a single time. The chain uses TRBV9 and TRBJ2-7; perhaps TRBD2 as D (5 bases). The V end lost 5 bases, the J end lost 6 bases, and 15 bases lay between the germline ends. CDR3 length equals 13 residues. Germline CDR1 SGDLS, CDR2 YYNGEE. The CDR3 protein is CASSLTSALEQYF. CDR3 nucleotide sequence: TGTGCCAGCAGTTTAACTAGTGCACTCGAGCAGTACTTC.

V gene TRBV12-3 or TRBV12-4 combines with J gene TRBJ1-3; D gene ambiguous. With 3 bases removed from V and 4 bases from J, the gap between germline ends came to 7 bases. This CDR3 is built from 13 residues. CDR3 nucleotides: TGTGCCAGCAGTTTTATCTCGGGAAACACCATATATTTT. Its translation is CASSFISGNTIYF.

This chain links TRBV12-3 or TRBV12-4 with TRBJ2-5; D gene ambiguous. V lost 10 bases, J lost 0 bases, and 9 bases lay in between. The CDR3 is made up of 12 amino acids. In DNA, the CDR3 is TGTGCCACCGGGTTTGACCAAGAGACCCAGTACTTC. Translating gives CATGFDQETQYF.

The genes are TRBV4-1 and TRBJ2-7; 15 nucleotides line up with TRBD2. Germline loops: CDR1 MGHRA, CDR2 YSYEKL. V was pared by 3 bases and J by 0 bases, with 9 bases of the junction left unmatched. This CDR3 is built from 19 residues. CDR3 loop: CASSHPGLAGGPNSYEQYF. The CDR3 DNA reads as TGCGCCAGCAGCCATCCGGGACTAGCGGGAGGTCCGAACTCCTACGAGCAGTACTTC.

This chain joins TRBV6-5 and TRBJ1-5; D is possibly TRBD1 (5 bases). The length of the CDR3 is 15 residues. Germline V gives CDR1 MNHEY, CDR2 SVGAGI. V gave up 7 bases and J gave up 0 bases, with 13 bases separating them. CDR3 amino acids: CASKVGVNSNQPQHF. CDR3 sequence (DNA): TGTGCCAGCAAGGTGGGGGTTAATAGCAATCAGCCCCAGCATTTT.